This T cell receptor beta chain was sequenced during a study of T cells in localized non-small cell lung cancer (dated by TCRdb to about 2020). In the study overall: Comparing tumors with uninvolved tumor-adjacent lungs, the study looked at the T cell repertoires of fewer than 250 patients with early-stage NSCLC. The cohort consisted of 200 to 300 treatment-naive NSCLC patients whose localized lung tumors had been resected. A mean age of approximately 70 years was recorded for the NSCLC patients, of whom under 150 were male and 100 to 110 were female.

The immunoSEQ Assay was used to sequence TCR beta CDR3 regions from DNA. The paper's data handling went like this. T cell density was computed as TCR beta template counts normalized to usable DNA estimated by amplifying housekeeping genes. Richness was estimated using the preseqR package, with extrapolation to 400,000 templates for PBMC samples and to 120,000 templates for tissue samples. Clonality was calculated as one minus Pielou's evenness. Differential abundance testing on productive amino-acid clonotypes, with a minimum total count of 5 and an alpha of 0.1, was used to identify tissue-enriched TCRs. The Jaccard Index and the Morisita Overlap Index were used to measure how much the repertoires overlapped between compartments. TCR beta CDR3s were clustered by GLIPH together with public tetramer-defined viral CDR3s, and at least three viral sequences plus V-gene enrichment were required for viral motifs. In TCRdb, the immuneACCESS table is reduced to in-frame sequences with V and J assigned. These tables do not hold every clone; where another copy was compared, an unresolved V gene accounts for under half, and the others remain unexplained. That table supplies the V and J calls and clone size; D and trimming were determined from the DNA. In all, the sample holds tens of thousands of clones, and roughly 87% of those were seen once. About 31% of the sample is taken by the ten largest.

Taken from the germline V gene, the CDR1 and CDR2 loops are ENHRY and SYGVKD. V loses 7 bases, J loses 2 bases, and the germline ends lie 14 bases apart. The CDR3, from cysteine to phenylalanine, totals 14 residues. The CDR3 DNA has 42 bases and is translated from base 1. The research as a whole found: A median of roughly 58 of the top 100 tumor clones were detected in paired uninvolved adjacent lung, and 28 of these tumor clones were also found among the top 100 clones of the paired uninvolved adjacent lung. Because multi-region tumor sequencing was not performed, intratumor heterogeneity could not be ruled out. Since the design was exploratory, TCR variables were selected using unadjusted p-values with no false-discovery rate correction. Higher T cell density in blood was associated with longer overall survival, whereas higher clonality in adjacent lung was associated with shorter survival. Uninvolved tumor-adjacent lung showed the highest T cell clonality, higher than tumor, which suggests more focused antigenic responses in the adjacent lung.

A note on this clone: Its specific antigen is unknown. No clone much larger than this one lies a single base away; base qualities are absent.

At diagnosis, tumor, uninvolved tumor-adjacent lung and peripheral blood were collected and then preserved as a mix of FFPE and fresh-frozen material. Blood samples were analyzed as peripheral blood mononuclear cells for TCR repertoire profiling. The sample in question was peripheral blood, obtained before any cancer treatment. This receptor was taken from a male donor older than 55 with stage I squamous cell lung carcinoma. The chain is encoded by TRBV10-3 joined to TRBJ1-1; a weak D assignment points to TRBD1 (5 bases agree). The sequenced DNA is TGTGCCATCAAACGGGACTCCGGCAACACTGAAGCTTTCTTT. Its product reads: CAIKRDSGNTEAFF.